Listed below are T cell receptor beta chains from one sample, sequenced in a study of blood T cell repertoires in COVID-19. Sequencing used immunoSEQ multiplex PCR; TCRdb keeps in-frame clones, though not all of them. The data hold around 100,000 clones, with 85% to 90% observed a single time. The sample consisted of peripheral blood. The receptors shown here come from a human donor in a cohort sampled during active COVID-19. Both conserved end residues are part of each CDR3. The order of the fields is D gene, V gene, clone size, J gene, CDR3 DNA, CDR3 protein. A D gene is named only where the DNA matches it firmly. Only some rows state a clone size, as once, few, many or a class for expanded clones.

d_call: .; v_call: TRBV15; clone_size: .; j_call: TRBJ2-1; cdr3_nt: TGTGCCACCTCAACCGAGGGAAGTTGGGGTCCTTACAATGAGCAGTTCTTC; cdr3_aa: CATSTEGSWGPYNEQFF
d_call: .; v_call: TRBV5-1; clone_size: .; j_call: TRBJ2-7; cdr3_nt: TGCGCCAGCAGCCTTGACAGTTTGGAGGGCGAGCAGTACTTC; cdr3_aa: CASSLDSLEGEQYF
d_call: .; v_call: TRBV18; clone_size: .; j_call: TRBJ1-4; cdr3_nt: TGTGCCAGCTCACCACGCGGGGGGACTAATGAAAAACTGTTTTTT; cdr3_aa: CASSPRGGTNEKLFF
d_call: .; v_call: TRBV7-7; clone_size: .; j_call: TRBJ2-3; cdr3_nt: TGTGCTAGCAGCTTGGGAGTATCTAGCACAGATACGCAGTATTTT; cdr3_aa: CASSLGVSSTDTQYF
d_call: TRBD1; v_call: TRBV28; clone_size: .; j_call: TRBJ1-3; cdr3_nt: TGTGCCAGCAGTTCAGGGGACAGGGTCATCCGCTCCGGAAACACCATATATTTT; cdr3_aa: CASSSGDRVIRSGNTIYF
d_call: TRBD2; v_call: TRBV6-2/TRBV6-3; clone_size: .; j_call: TRBJ2-2; cdr3_nt: TGTGCCAGCAGTTACCCCAGCGGGAGGGCGAACACCGGGGAGCTGTTTTTT; cdr3_aa: CASSYPSGRANTGELFF
d_call: TRBD2; v_call: TRBV30; clone_size: .; j_call: TRBJ2-5; cdr3_nt: TGTGCCTGCAGCCGACTAGCGGGAGTGGAGACCCAGTACTTC; cdr3_aa: CACSRLAGVETQYF
d_call: TRBD2; v_call: TRBV9; clone_size: .; j_call: TRBJ2-5; cdr3_nt: TGTGCCAGCAGCCCACGGGCGGGGGTAGAGACCCAGTACTTC; cdr3_aa: CASSPRAGVETQYF
d_call: TRBD2; v_call: TRBV3-1/TRBV3-2; clone_size: .; j_call: TRBJ2-7; cdr3_nt: TGTGCCAGCAGCAGATTACCGGGAGCGGGAGGCTACGAGCAGTACTTC; cdr3_aa: CASSRLPGAGGYEQYF
d_call: .; v_call: TRBV5-1; clone_size: .; j_call: TRBJ2-1; cdr3_nt: TGCGCCAGCAGCCTTGGGGGGAGTAGCTCCTACAATGAGCAGTTCTTC; cdr3_aa: CASSLGGSSSYNEQFF
d_call: TRBD1; v_call: TRBV7-9; clone_size: .; j_call: TRBJ2-5; cdr3_nt: TGTGCCAGCAGCTTAGAGGCCCGGACAGGGGTCCCCCCGACTAACTTC; cdr3_aa: CASSLEARTGVPPTNF
d_call: .; v_call: TRBV21-1; clone_size: .; j_call: TRBJ2-7; cdr3_nt: TGTGCCAGCAACTGGACTAGCGGGAGATACGAGCAGTACTTC; cdr3_aa: CASNWTSGRYEQYF
d_call: TRBD2; v_call: TRBV15; clone_size: .; j_call: TRBJ2-1; cdr3_nt: TGTGCCACCAGCAGGTTGGGACTAGCGGAGCCCGGTGAGCAGTTCTTC; cdr3_aa: CATSRLGLAEPGEQFF
d_call: TRBD2; v_call: TRBV9; clone_size: .; j_call: TRBJ2-7; cdr3_nt: TGTGCCAGCAGCGTAGACCTGTACGCGCGGGAGGGCTACGAGCAGTACTTC; cdr3_aa: CASSVDLYAREGYEQYF
d_call: .; v_call: TRBV10-3; clone_size: .; j_call: TRBJ1-2; cdr3_nt: TGTGCCATCAGTGTCGGGGACTATGGCTACACCTTC; cdr3_aa: CAISVGDYGYTF
d_call: TRBD1; v_call: TRBV7-7; clone_size: once; j_call: TRBJ2-1; cdr3_nt: TGTGCCAGCAGCGTGCACAGGGGAGATGGTTCACGGCAGTTCTTC; cdr3_aa: CASSVHRGDGSRQFF
d_call: .; v_call: TRBV18; clone_size: once; j_call: TRBJ2-7; cdr3_nt: TGTGCCAGCTCACCACCGTGGAGTGAGGACGAGCAGTACTTC; cdr3_aa: CASSPPWSEDEQYF
d_call: .; v_call: TRBV11-2; clone_size: .; j_call: TRBJ2-5; cdr3_nt: TGTGCCAGCAGCCGGGCCTCGGGGGTGGAGACCCAGTACTTC; cdr3_aa: CASSRASGVETQYF
d_call: TRBD1; v_call: TRBV6-5; clone_size: .; j_call: TRBJ2-5; cdr3_nt: TGTGCCAGCAGGACAGGGGATCGAGAGACCCAGTACTTC; cdr3_aa: CASRTGDRETQYF
d_call: .; v_call: TRBV6-1; clone_size: .; j_call: TRBJ2-2; cdr3_nt: TGTGCCAGCAGTGAAGCCGGAGTCGGGGAGCTGTTTTTT; cdr3_aa: CASSEAGVGELFF
d_call: .; v_call: TRBV7-9; clone_size: .; j_call: TRBJ1-1; cdr3_nt: TGTGCCAGCAGCTTAGCGAATTTCGGAGCTTTCTTT; cdr3_aa: CASSLANFGAFF
d_call: TRBD1; v_call: TRBV28; clone_size: few; j_call: TRBJ1-5; cdr3_nt: TGTGCCAGCAGTGAGGGGGCTCGGCCCCAGCATTTT; cdr3_aa: CASSEGARPQHF
d_call: TRBD1; v_call: TRBV19; clone_size: once; j_call: TRBJ1-1; cdr3_nt: TGTGCCAGTAGTATCTCCCGGACAGGAAGAACTGAAGCTTTCTTT; cdr3_aa: CASSISRTGRTEAFF
d_call: .; v_call: TRBV29-1; clone_size: .; j_call: TRBJ2-7; cdr3_nt: TGCAGCGCGAAAAGGGGCTCCTACGAGCAGTACTTC; cdr3_aa: CSAKRGSYEQYF
d_call: .; v_call: TRBV19; clone_size: .; j_call: TRBJ2-3; cdr3_nt: TGTGCCAGTAAGGGGCAGGGCGCAGATACGCAGTATTTT; cdr3_aa: CASKGQGADTQYF
d_call: .; v_call: TRBV30; clone_size: .; j_call: TRBJ1-3; cdr3_nt: TGTGCCCAGGGCACCTCTGGAAACACCATATATTTT; cdr3_aa: CAQGTSGNTIYF
d_call: TRBD2; v_call: TRBV6-6; clone_size: .; j_call: TRBJ2-1; cdr3_nt: TGTGCCAGCAGTGTGGGACTAACTTCCTACAATGAGCAGTTCTTC; cdr3_aa: CASSVGLTSYNEQFF
d_call: .; v_call: TRBV7-8; clone_size: .; j_call: TRBJ1-1; cdr3_nt: TGTGCCAGCAGCTTACTCGGGAGACCCATGAACACTGAAGCTTTCTTT; cdr3_aa: CASSLLGRPMNTEAFF
d_call: .; v_call: TRBV3-1/TRBV3-2; clone_size: .; j_call: TRBJ1-4; cdr3_nt: TGTGCCAGCAGCCTCGAAAATGGACAGCCAAAACTGTTTTTT; cdr3_aa: CASSLENGQPKLFF
d_call: .; v_call: TRBV20-1; clone_size: .; j_call: TRBJ2-4; cdr3_nt: TGCAGTGCTTCCTGGGGGGACATTCAGTACTTC; cdr3_aa: CSASWGDIQYF
d_call: .; v_call: TRBV3-1/TRBV3-2; clone_size: .; j_call: TRBJ2-3; cdr3_nt: TGTGCCAGCAGCCAAGCGTTGTGGGGCTTGGGCACAGATACGCAGTATTTT; cdr3_aa: CASSQALWGLGTDTQYF